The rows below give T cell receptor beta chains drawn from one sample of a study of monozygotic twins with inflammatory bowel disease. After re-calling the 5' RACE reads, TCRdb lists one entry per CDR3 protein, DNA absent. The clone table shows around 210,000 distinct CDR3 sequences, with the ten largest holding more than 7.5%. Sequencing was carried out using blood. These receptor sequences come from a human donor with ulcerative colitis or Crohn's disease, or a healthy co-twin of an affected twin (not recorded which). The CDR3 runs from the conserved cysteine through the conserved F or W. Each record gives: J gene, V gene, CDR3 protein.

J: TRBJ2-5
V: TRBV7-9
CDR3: CASSLIQGREETQYF

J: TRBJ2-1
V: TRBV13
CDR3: CASSPASDEQFF

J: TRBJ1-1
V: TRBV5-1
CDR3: CASSQGGGLGTEAFF

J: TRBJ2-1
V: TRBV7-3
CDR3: CASSLVGTSGINEQFF

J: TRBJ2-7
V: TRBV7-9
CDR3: CASSFFGTGGDEQYF

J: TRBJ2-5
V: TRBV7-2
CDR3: CASSRAEGTQYF

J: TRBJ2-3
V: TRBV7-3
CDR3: CASSLFSKATDTQYF

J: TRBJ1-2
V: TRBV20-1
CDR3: CSAIGDNYGYTF

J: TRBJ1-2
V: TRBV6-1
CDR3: CASSAALTGVDWGYGYTF

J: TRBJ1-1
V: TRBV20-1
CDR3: CSALPTANTEAFF

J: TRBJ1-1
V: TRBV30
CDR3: CAWSSYKFEAFF

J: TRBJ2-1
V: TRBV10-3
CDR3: CAISPGEADEQFF

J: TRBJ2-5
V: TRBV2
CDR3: CARGQGETQYF

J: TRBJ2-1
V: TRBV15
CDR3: CATSRGSRGNGNEQFF

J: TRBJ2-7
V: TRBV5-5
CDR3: CASSLWGGMEGYEQYF

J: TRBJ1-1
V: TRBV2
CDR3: CASTTGRGTEAFF

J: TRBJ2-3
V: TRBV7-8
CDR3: CASSGGGDTQYF

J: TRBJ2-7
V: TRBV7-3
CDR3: CASSLGPGNEQYF

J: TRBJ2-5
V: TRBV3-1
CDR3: CASSHIETQYF

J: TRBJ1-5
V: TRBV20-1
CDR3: CSVRRAGNQPQHF

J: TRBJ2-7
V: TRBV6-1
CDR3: CASSEPPYQVRSYEQYF

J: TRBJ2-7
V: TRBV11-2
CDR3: CASSAGPTYEQYF

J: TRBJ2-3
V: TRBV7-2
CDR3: CASSLAPTLAGRALSTDTQYF

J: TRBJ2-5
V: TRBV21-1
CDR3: CASSNIRPGTQETQYF

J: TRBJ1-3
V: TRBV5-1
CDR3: CASAEQHPSGNTIYF

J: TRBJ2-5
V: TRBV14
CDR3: CASSQDYTNVETQYF

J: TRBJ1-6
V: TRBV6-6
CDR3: CASSPRTGEGPLHF

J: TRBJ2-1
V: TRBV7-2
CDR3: CASSLAGTSYNEQFF

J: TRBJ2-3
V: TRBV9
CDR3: CASSASGDTQYF

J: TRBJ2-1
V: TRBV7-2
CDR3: CASSLDPGLGPFF

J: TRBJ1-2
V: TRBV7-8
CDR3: CASSFLGGRIF

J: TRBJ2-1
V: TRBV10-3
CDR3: CAISEASGRAHEQFF

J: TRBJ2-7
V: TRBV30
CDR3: CAWRRGSFGSYEQYF

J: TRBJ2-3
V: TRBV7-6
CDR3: CASSPWTSADTQYF

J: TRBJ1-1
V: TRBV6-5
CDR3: CATTSGVGAFF

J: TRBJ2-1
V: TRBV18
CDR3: CASSPHGPPNEQFF

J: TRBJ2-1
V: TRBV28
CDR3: CASSPGGGSHEQFF

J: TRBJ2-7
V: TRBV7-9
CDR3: CASSLLAGSEQYF

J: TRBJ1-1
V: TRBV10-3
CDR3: CAISSGTGGVRDTEAFF

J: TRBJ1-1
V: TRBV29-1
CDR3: CSAGQPNTEAFF

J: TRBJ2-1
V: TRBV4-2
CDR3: CASSQPTGGYNEQFF

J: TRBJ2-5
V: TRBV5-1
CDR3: CASSLGLAGGQETQYF

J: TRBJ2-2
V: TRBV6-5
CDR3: CASSWVEGIGELFF

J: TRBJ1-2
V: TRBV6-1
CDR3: CASSFPGGGYTF

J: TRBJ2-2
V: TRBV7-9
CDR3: CASRPPYLASGELFF

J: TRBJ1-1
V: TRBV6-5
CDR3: CASRPDRGEAFF

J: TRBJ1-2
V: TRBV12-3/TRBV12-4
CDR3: CASSRTAYGYTF

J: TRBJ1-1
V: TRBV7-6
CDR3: CASSLDMWENTEAFF

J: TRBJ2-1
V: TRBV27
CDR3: CASGGTGSYNEQFF

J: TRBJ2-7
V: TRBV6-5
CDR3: CASSYGVGQRNEQYF

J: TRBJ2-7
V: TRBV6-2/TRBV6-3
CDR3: CASSYASGIFYEQYF

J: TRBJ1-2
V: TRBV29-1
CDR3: CSVLTENYGYTF

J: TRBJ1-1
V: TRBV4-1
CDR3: CASSQDLRAMNTEAFF

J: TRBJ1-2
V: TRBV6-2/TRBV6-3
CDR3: CASRTGLYGYTF